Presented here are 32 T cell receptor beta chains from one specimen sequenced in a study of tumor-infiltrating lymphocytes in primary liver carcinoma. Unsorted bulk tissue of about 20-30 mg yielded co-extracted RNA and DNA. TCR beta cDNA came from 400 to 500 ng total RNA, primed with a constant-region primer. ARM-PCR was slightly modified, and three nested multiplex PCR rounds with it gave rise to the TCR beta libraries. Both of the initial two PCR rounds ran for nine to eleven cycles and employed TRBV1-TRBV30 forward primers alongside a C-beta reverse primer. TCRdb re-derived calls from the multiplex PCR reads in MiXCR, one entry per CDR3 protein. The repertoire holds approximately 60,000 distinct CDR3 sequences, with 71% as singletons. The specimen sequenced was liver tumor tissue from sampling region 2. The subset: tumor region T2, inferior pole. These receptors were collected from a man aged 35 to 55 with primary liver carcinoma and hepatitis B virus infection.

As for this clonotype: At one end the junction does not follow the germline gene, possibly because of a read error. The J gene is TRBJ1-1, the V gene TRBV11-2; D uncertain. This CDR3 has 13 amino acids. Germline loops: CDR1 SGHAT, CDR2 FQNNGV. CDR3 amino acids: CASSLTENTEDFF. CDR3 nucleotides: TGTGCCAGCAGCTTAACTGAAAACACTGAAGATTTCTTT.

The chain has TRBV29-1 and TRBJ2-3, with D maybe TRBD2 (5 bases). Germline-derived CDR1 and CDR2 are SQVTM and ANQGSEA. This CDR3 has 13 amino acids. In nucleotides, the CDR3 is TGCTGCTGTAGCGAGTGTAACACAGATACGCAGTATTTT. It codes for CCCSECNTDTQYF.

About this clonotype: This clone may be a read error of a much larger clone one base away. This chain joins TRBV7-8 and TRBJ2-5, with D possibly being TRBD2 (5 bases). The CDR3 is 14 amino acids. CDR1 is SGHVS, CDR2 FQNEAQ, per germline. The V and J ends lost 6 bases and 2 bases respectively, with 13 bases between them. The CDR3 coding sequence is TGTGCCAGCAGACCCGGGGATGGGCAAGAGACCCAGTACTTC. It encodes CASRPGDGQETQYF.

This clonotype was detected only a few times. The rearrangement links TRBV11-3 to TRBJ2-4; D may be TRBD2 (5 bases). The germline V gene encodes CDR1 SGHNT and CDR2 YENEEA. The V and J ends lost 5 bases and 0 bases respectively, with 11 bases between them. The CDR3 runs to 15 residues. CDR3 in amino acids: CASSLGVIAKNIQYF. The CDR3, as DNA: TGTGCCAGCAGCCTCGGGGTGATAGCCAAAAACATTCAGTACTTC.

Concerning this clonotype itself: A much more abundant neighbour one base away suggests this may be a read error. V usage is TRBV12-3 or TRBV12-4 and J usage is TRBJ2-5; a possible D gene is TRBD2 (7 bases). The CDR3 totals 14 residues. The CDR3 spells CVSSLGGGRETQYF. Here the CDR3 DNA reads TGTGTCAGCAGTTTAGGGGGGGGGAGAGAGACCCAGTACTTC.

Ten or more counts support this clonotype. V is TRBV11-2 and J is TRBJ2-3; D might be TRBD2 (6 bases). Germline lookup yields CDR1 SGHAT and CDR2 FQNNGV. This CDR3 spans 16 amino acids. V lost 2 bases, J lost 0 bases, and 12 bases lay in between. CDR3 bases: TGTGCCAGCAGCTTATCCGGAGGGACTAGCACAGATACGCAGTATTTT. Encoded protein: CASSLSGGTSTDTQYF.

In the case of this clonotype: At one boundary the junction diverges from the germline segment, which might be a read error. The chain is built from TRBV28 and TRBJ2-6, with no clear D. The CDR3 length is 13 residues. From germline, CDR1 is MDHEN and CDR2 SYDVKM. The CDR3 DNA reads TGTGCCGTCTGGGCCTCTGTGGCCAACGTCTTGACTTTC. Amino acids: CAVWASVANVLTF.

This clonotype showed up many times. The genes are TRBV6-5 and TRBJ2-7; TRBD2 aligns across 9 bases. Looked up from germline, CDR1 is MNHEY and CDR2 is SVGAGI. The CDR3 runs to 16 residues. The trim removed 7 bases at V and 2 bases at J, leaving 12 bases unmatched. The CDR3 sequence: CASNLFSGSLAYEQYF. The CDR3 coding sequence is TGTGCCAGCAATCTCTTTAGCGGGAGCTTAGCCTACGAGCAGTACTTC.

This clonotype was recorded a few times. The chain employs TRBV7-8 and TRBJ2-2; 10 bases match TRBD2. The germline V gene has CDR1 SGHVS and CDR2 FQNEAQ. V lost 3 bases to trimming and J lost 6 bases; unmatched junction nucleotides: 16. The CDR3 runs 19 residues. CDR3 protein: CASSFHSEISGRRAGELFF. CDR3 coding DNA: TGTGCCAGCAGCTTCCACTCCGAGATTAGCGGGAGGAGAGCCGGGGAGCTGTTTTTT. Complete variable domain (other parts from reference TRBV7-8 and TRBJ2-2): GAGVSQSPRYKVAKRGQDVALRCDPISGHVSLFWYQQALGQGPEFLTYFQNEAQLDKSGLPSDRFFAERPEGSVSTLKIQRTQQEDSAVYLCASSFHSEISGRRAGELFFGEGSRLTVL.

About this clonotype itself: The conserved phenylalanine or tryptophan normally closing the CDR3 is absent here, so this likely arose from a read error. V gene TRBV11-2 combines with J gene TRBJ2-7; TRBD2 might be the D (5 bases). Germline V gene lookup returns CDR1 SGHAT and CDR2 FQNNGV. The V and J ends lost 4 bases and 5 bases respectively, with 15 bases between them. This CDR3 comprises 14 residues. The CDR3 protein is CASSSFGMKDEQYL. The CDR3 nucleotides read TGTGCCAGCAGCTCATTCGGGATGAAGGACGAGCAGTACTTA.

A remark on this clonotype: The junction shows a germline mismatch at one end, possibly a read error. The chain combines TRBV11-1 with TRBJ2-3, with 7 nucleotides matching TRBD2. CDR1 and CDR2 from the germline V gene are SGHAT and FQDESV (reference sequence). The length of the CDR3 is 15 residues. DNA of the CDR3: TGTGCCAGAAGCGAAGGCGGGAGTTTGACAGATACACAGTATTTT. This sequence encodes CARSEGGSLTDTQYF. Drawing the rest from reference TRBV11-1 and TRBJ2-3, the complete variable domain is EAEVAQSPRYKITEKSQAVAFWCDPISGHATLYWYRQILGQGPELLVQFQDESVVDDSQLPKDRFSAERLKGVDSTLKIQPAELGDSAMYLCARSEGGSLTDTQYFGPGTRLTVL.

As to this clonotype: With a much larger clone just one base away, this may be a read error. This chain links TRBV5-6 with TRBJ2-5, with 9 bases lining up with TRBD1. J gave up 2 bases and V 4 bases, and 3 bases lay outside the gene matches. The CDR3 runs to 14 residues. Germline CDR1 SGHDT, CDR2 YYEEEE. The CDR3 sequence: CASSIGQGQETQYF. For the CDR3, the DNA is TGTGCCAGCAGCATAGGACAGGGGCAAGAGACCCAGTACTTC.

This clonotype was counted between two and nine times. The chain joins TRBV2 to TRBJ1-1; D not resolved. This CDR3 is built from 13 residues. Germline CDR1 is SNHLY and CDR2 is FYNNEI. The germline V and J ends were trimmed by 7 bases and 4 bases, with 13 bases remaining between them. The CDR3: CASIPVRSTEAFF. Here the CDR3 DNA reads TGTGCCAGCATCCCGGTTAGAAGCACTGAAGCTTTCTTT.

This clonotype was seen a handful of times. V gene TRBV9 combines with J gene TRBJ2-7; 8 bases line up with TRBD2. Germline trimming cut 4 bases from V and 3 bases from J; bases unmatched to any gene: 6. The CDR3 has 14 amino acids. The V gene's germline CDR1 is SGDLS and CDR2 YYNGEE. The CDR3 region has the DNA TGTGCCAGCAGCCCCGGGACTAGAAACTACGAGCAGTACTTC. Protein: CASSPGTRNYEQYF.

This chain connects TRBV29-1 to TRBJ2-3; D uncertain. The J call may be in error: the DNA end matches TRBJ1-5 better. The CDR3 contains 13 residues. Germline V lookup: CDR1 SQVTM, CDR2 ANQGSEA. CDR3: CSVGVGERDTQHF. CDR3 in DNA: TGCAGCGTTGGGGTGGGAGAACGAGATACGCAGCATTTT.

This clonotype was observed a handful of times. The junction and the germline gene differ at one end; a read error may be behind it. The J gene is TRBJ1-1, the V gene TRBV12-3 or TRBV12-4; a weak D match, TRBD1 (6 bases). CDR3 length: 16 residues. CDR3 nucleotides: TGTGCCAGCAGCCTCGGAAGGGGGACGATGAACGCTGAAGCTTTCTTT. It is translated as CASSLGRGTMNAEAFF.

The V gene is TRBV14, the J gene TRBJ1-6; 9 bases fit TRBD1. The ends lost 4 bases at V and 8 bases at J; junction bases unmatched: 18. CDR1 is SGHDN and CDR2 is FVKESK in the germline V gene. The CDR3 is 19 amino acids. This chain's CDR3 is CASSPRLFGTGTGDSPLHF. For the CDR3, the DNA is TGTGCCAGCAGCCCGCGGCTATTTGGGACAGGGACCGGTGATTCACCCCTCCACTTT.

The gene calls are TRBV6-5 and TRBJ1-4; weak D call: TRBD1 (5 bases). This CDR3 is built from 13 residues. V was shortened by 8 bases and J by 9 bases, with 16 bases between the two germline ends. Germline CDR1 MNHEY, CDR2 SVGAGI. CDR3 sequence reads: CASQRGVGKKLFF. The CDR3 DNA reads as TGTGCCAGCCAACGGGGGGTCGGGAAAAAACTGTTTTTT.

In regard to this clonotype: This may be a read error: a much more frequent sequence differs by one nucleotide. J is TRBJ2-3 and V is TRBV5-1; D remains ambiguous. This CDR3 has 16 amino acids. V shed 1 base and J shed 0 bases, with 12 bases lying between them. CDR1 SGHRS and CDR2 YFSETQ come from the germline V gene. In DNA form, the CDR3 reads TGCGCCAGCAGCTTGAACGGCCATGCTAGCACAGATACGCAGTATTTT. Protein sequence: CASSLNGHASTDTQYF. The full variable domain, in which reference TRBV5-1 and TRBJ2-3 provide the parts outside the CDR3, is KAGVTQTPRYLIKTRGQQVTLSCSPISGHRSVSWYQQTPGQGLQFLFEYFSETQRNKGNFPGRFSGRQFSNSRSEMNVSTLELGDSALYLCASSLNGHASTDTQYFGPGTRLTVL.

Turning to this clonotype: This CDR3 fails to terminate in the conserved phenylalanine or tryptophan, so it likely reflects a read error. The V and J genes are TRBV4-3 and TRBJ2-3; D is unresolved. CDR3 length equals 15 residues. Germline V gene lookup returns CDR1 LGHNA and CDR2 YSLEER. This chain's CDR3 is CVSSQGVVLADTQYL. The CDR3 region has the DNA TGCGTAAGCAGCCAAGGAGTCGTCTTAGCAGATACGCAGTATCTT.

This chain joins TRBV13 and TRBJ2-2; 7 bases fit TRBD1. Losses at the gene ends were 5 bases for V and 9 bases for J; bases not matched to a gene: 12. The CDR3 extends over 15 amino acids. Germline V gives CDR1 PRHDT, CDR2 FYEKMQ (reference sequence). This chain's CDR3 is CASSARDRYNRELFF. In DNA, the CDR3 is TGTGCCAGCAGCGCCCGGGACAGATACAACAGGGAGCTGTTTTTT. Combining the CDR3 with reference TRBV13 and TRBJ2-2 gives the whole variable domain AAGVIQSPRHLIKEKRETATLKCYPIPRHDTVYWYQQGPGQDPQFLISFYEKMQSDKGSIPDRFSAQQFSDYHSELNMSSLELGDSALYFCASSARDRYNRELFFGEGSRLTVL.

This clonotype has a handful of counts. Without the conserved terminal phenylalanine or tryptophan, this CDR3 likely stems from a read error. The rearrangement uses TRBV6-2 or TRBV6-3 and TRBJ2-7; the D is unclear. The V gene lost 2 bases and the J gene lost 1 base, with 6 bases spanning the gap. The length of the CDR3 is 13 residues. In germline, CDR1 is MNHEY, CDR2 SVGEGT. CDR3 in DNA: TGTGCCAGCAGTTACCCGTATTCCTACGAGCAGTACATC. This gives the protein CASSYPYSYEQYI.

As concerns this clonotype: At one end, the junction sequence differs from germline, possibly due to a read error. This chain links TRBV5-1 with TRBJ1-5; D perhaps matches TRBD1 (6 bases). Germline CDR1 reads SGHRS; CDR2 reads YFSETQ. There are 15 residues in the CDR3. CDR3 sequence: CAISFGGEGNQSQHF. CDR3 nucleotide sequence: TGCGCCATCAGCTTCGGGGGCGAAGGCAATCAGTCCCAGCATTTT.

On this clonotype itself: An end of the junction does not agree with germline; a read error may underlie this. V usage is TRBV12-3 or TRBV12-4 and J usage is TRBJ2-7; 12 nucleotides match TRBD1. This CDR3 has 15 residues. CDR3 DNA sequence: TGTGTCAACAGTATCGGGACAGGGGGCCCCTACGAGGAGTACTTC. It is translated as CVNSIGTGGPYEEYF.

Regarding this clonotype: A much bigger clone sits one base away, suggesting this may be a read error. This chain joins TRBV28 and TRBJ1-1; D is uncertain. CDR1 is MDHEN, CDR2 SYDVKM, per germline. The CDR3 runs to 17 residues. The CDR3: CASSLYRGGSLGTGAFF. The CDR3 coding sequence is TGTGCCAGCAGTTTATATCGAGGCGGGTCCCTCGGCACTGGAGCTTTCTTT.

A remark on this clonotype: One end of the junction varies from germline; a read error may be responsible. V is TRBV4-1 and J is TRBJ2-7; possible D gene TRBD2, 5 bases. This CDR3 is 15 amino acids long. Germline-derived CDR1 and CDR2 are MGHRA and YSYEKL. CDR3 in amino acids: CASSQDEGRNYEQYF. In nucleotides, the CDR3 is TGCGCCAGCAGCCAAGATGAGGGCAGGAACTACGAGCAGTATTTC.

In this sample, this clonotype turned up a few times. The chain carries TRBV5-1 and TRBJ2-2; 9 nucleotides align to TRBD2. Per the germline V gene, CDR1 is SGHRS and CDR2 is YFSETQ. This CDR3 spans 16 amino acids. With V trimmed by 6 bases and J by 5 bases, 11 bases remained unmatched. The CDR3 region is CASKDSGSLLTGELFF. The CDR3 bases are TGCGCCAGCAAGGATAGCGGGAGTCTATTAACCGGGGAGCTGTTTTTT.

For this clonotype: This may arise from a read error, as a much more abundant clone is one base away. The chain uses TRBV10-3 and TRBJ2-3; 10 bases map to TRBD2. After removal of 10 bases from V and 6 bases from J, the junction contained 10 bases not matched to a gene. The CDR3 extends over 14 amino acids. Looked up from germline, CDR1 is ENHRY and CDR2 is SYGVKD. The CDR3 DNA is TGTGCCACCGAGTGGTCAGCGGGAGGGGATACGCAGTATTTT. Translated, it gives CATEWSAGGDTQYF.

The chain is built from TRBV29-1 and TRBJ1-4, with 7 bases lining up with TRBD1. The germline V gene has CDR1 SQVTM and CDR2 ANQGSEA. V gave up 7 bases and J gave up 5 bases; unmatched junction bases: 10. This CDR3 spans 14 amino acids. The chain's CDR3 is CSAQKGGPNEKLFF. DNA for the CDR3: TGCAGCGCCCAAAAAGGGGGCCCGAATGAAAAACTGTTTTTT.

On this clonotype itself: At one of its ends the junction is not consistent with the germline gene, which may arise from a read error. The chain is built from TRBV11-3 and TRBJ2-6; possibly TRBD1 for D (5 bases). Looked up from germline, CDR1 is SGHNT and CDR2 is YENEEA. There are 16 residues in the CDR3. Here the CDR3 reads CGSSSTAYSGANVLTF. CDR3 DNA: TGTGGCAGCAGCTCGACAGCATACTCTGGGGCCAACGTCCTGACTTTC.

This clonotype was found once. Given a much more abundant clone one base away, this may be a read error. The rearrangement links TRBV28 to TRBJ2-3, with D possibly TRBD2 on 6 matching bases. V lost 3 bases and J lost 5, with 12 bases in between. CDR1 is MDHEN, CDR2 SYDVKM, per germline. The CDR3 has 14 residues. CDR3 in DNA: TGTGCCAGCAGTTTTTCACGGGGGTTAGATACGCAGTATTTT. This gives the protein CASSFSRGLDTQYF.

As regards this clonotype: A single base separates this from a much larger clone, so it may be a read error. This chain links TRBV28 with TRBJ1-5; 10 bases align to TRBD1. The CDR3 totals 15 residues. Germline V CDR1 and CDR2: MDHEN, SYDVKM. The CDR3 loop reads CPSSLWTGGNQPQHF. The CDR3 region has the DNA TGTCCCAGCAGCCTCTGGACAGGGGGGAATCAGCCCCAGCATTTT.